This T cell receptor beta chain was sequenced in a study of T-cell reconstitution after alpha-beta-depleted transplantation in children. There are a few counts of this clonotype. The TCRbeta library incorporated unique molecular identifiers. TCRdb reanalysed the PCR reads using MiXCR and keeps one entry per CDR3 protein. The sample has approximately 210,000 distinct CDR3 sequences; less than 15% are singletons. Losses at the gene ends were 1 base for V and 7 bases for J; bases not matched to a gene: 8. From germline, CDR1 is DFQATT and CDR2 SNEGSKA (reference sequence). The CDR3 has 16 residues. This sequence originates from a human donor who donated a stem cell graft to a child with acute lymphoblastic leukemia. This rearrangement joins TRBV20-1 to TRBJ2-2, with TRBD2 matching 11 bases. The sample was PBMCs from the stem cell graft donor, taken from the stem cell graft. The chain's CDR3 is CSARAPLAGGDGELFF. Written as DNA, the CDR3 is TGCAGTGCTAGAGCACCCCTAGCGGGAGGAGACGGGGAGCTGTTTTTT.